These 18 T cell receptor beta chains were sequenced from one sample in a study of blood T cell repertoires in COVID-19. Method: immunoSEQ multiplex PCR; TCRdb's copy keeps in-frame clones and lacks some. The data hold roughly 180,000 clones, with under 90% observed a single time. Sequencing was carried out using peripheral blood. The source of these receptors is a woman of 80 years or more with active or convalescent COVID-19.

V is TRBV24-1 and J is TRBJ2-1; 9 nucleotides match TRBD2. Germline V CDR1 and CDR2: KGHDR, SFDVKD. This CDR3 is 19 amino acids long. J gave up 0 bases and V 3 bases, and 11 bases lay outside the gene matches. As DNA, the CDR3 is TGTGCCACCAGTGATCCCCAGACTAGCGGCAGCCGCTCCTACAATGAGCAGTTCTTC. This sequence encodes CATSDPQTSGSRSYNEQFF.

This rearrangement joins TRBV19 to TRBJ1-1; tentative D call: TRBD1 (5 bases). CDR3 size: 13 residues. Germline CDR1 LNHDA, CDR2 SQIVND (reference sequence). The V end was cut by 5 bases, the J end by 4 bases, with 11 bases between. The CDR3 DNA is TGTGCCAGTAGTTCAACCCAGGGCACTGAAGCTTTCTTT. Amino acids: CASSSTQGTEAFF.

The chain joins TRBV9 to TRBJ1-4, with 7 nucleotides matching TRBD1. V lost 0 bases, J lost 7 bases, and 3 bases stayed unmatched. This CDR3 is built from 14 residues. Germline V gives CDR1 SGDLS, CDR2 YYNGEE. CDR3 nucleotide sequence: TGTGCCAGCAGCGTAGGACAGGGAATTGAAAAACTGTTTTTT. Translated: CASSVGQGIEKLFF.

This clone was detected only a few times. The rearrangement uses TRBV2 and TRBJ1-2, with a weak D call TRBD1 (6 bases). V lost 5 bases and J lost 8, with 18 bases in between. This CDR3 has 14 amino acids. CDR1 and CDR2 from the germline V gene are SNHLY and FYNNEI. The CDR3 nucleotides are TGTGCCAGCAGTCTTGGACCGGGACACAGGGGCTACACCTTC. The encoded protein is CASSLGPGHRGYTF.

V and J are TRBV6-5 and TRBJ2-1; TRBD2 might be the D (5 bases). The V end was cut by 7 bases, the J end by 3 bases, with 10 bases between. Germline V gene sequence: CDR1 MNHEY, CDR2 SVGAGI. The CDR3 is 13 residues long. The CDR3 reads CASMAEDYNEQFF. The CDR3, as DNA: TGTGCCAGCATGGCGGAGGACTACAATGAGCAGTTCTTC.

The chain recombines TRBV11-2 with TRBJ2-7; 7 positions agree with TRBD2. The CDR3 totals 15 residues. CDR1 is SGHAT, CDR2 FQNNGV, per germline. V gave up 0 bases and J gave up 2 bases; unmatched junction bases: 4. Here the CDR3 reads CASSLEASGTYEQYF. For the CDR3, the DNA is TGTGCCAGCAGCTTAGAGGCTAGCGGAACCTACGAGCAGTACTTC.

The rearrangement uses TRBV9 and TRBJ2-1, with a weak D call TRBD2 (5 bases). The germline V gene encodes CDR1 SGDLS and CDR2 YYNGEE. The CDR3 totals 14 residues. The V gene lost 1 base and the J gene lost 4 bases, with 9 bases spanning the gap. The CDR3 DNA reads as TGTGCCAGCAGCGTATCCGGGAATTACAATGAGCAGTTCTTC. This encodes CASSVSGNYNEQFF.

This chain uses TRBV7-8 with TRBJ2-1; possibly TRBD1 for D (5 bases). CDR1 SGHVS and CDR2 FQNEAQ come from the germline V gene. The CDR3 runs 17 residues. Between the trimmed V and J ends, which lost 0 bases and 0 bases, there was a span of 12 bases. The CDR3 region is CASSLALGAVSYNEQFF. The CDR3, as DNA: TGTGCCAGCAGCTTAGCGCTTGGGGCGGTCTCCTACAATGAGCAGTTCTTC.

The chain's CDR3 is CASSPPRGSGDTQYF. The CDR3 region has the DNA TGCGCCAGCAGCCCCCCTCGAGGATCGGGTGATACGCAGTATTTT. This chain joins TRBV5-1 and TRBJ2-3; D not certain. This CDR3 is built from 15 residues. Germline V gene sequence: CDR1 SGHRS, CDR2 YFSETQ. Deletions cut 4 bases from V and 6 bases from J, with 18 bases between.

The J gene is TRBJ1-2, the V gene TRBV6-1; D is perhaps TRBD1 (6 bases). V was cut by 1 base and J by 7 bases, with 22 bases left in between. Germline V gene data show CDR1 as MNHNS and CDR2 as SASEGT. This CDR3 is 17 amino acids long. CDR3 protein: CASSEVPGQIPMGGYTF. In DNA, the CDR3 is TGTGCCAGCAGTGAAGTTCCCGGACAGATCCCAATGGGTGGCTACACCTTC.

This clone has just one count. This CDR3 reads CASSNAGTEKETQYF. CDR3 nucleotides: TGTGCCAGCAGCAATGCCGGGACAGAAAAAGAGACCCAGTACTTC. The chain couples TRBV2 to TRBJ2-5; 7 nucleotides align to TRBD1. The germline CDR1 and CDR2 sequences are SNHLY and FYNNEI. This CDR3 comprises 15 residues. Trimming took 6 bases from V and 3 from J; bases not matched to a gene: 10. Filled out from reference TRBV2 and TRBJ2-5, the complete variable domain reads EPEVTQTPSHQVTQMGQEVILRCVPISNHLYFYWYRQILGQKVEFLVSFYNNEISEKSEIFDDQFSVERPDGSNFTLKIRSTKLEDSAMYFCASSNAGTEKETQYFGPGTRLLVL.

CDR3 in DNA: TGTGCCAGCAGTTTGGGACAGGGAGAATACACCGGGGAGCTGTTTTTT. Translated, it gives CASSLGQGEYTGELFF. The chain joins TRBV28 to TRBJ2-2, with 9 positions matching TRBD1. The trim removed 3 bases at V and 3 bases at J, leaving 5 bases unmatched. This CDR3 comprises 16 residues. From germline, CDR1 is MDHEN and CDR2 SYDVKM.

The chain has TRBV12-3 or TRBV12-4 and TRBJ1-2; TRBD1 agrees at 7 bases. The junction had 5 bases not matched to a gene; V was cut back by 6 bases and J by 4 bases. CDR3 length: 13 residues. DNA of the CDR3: TGTGCCAGCAGCTCCGGGACAGCCTATGGCTACACCTTC. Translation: CASSSGTAYGYTF.

CDR3 sequence: CASSQGAAGAETQYF. CDR3 coding DNA: TGCGCCAGCAGCCAAGGCGCGGCGGGAGCAGAGACCCAGTACTTC. The chain joins TRBV4-1 to TRBJ2-5; 7 nucleotides align to TRBD2. The CDR3 spans 15 residues. With 1 base clipped from V and 4 bases from J, the junction kept 6 bases outside the gene matches. Germline CDR1 MGHRA, CDR2 YSYEKL.

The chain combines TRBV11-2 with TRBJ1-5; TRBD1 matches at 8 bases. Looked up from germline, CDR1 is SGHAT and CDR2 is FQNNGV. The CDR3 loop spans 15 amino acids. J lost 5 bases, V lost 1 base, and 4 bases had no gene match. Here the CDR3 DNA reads TGTGCCAGCAGCTTAGGTGCAGGGGGCTATCAGCCCCAGCATTTT. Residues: CASSLGAGGYQPQHF.

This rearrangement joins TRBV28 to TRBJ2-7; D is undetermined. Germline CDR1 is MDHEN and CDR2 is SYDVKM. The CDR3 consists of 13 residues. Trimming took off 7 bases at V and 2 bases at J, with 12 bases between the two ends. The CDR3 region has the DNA TGTGCCAGCACCCCTAATGGTCCCTACGAGCAGTACTTC. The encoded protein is CASTPNGPYEQYF.

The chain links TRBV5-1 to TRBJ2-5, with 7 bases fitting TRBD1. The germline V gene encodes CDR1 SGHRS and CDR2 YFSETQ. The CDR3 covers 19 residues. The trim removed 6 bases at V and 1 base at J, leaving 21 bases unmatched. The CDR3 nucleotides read TGCGCCAGCACCCCGACCGGGACAGCATACGGAGACTTCCAAGAGACCCAGTACTTC. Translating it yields CASTPTGTAYGDFQETQYF.

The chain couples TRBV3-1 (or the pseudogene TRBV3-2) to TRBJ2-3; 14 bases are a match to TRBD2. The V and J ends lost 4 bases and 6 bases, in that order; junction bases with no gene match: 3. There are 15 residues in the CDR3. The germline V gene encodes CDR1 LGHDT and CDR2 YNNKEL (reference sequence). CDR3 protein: CASSPGLAGVDTQYF. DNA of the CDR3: TGTGCCAGCAGCCCGGGACTAGCGGGAGTGGATACGCAGTATTTT.